This TCR beta chain came from a study of Ad26.COV2.S vaccination and SARS-CoV-2 variants. On this clone: Its specificity is not known.

The CDR3 has 12 residues. The germline V gene encodes CDR1 MDHEN and CDR2 SYDVKM. Trimming left V 5 bases short and J 2 bases short, with 7 bases between. The data were produced by immunoSEQ multiplex PCR, yet TCRdb's version contains in-frame clones alone and is incomplete. The repertoire holds 350,000 to 450,000 clones, about 90% seen once, with under 2% in the top ten. Study findings and constraints: The authors reported substantial breadth in spike-specific CD8+ and CD4+ T cell responses after vaccination.

Described treatment: over 15 received Ad26.COV2.S at low or high dose, single or two shots; 5 received placebo; per-sample allocation not given. Collection of the samples took place on day 63 after the first injection of vaccine or placebo. This TCR derives from a person aged 18-60 years who received the Ad26.COV2.S COVID-19 vaccine or a placebo. Sequenced here: peripheral blood, sampled in a trial of Ad26.COV2.S vaccine versus placebo. This chain uses TRBV28 with TRBJ2-7; D is unresolved. The CDR3 DNA reads as TGTGCCAGCAGTATAACCACCTACGAGCAGTACTTC. Amino acids: CASSITTYEQYF.